The 20 T cell receptor beta chains below all came from one sample that was sequenced in a study of molecular identifiers for immune sequencing clone quantification. TCRdb itself ran the PCR reads through MiXCR, one entry per CDR3 protein. The table shows about 86,000 distinct CDR3 sequences, with roughly 23% occurring only once. The specimen was naive CD8+ T cells from blood, with Jurkat cell RNA spiked in. The subset denotes: FACS-sorted CD8+CD4-CCR7+CD45RA+ naive T cells. The receptors were gathered from a human donor in good health. Some libraries in this study had Jurkat cell RNA spiked in.

There are many counts of this clonotype. The gene calls are TRBV27 and TRBJ1-5; D call uncertain. From germline, CDR1 is MNHEY and CDR2 SMNVEV (reference sequence). CDR3 length: 17 amino acids. Trimming stripped 4 bases from V and 2 bases from J, with 18 bases between. The CDR3 loop is CASSSLQRARGNQPQHF. CDR3 in DNA: TGTGCCAGCAGTTCGCTCCAGAGAGCTCGGGGCAATCAGCCCCAGCATTTT.

The chain recombines TRBV10-3 with TRBJ2-1, with D maybe TRBD2 (7 bases). The CDR3 runs 16 residues. Germline V gives CDR1 ENHRY, CDR2 SYGVKD. Trimming left V 0 bases short and J 6 bases short, with 15 bases between. CDR3: CAISESWGGFCNEQFF. Here the CDR3 DNA reads TGTGCCATCAGTGAGTCATGGGGGGGCTTCTGCAATGAGCAGTTCTTC.

This clonotype was detected ten times or more. The chain recombines TRBV7-2 with TRBJ2-7; no reliable D call. CDR3 size: 14 residues. The V and J ends lost 2 bases and 0 bases respectively, with 8 bases between them. Germline loops: CDR1 SGHTA, CDR2 FQGNSA. The CDR3 DNA follows: TGTGCCAGCAGCTTATCTGGCGGCTCCTACGAGCAGTACTTC. Its protein product is CASSLSGGSYEQYF.

As for this clonotype: At one end the junction does not follow the germline gene, possibly because of a read error. The chain combines TRBV28 with TRBJ2-7, with 8 bases identical to TRBD2. CDR1 and CDR2 (germline): MDHEN, SYDVKM. This CDR3 has 13 amino acids. CDR3 in DNA: TGTGCCTGCAGTCGGGGGGGTTCCTACGAGCAGTACTTC. This translates into CACSRGGSYEQYF.

The chain links TRBV3-1 to TRBJ2-1, with D possibly being TRBD1 or TRBD2 (5 bases each). The CDR3 is 15 residues long. Trimming removed 1 base at V and 8 bases at J, with 15 bases between. Germline assignment: CDR1 LGHDT and CDR2 YNNKEL (reference sequence). The CDR3 protein is CASSQGASLGDEQFF. CDR3 bases: TGTGCCAGCAGCCAAGGGGCATCACTGGGGGATGAGCAGTTCTTC.

The rearrangement links TRBV27 to TRBJ1-5; TRBD1 matches 8 bases. The CDR3 runs 15 residues. Germline loops: CDR1 MNHEY, CDR2 SMNVEV (reference sequence). Trimming cost V 3 bases and J 7 bases; bases outside gene matches: 8. The CDR3 spells CASSFDRQGIQPQHF. CDR3 bases: TGTGCCAGCAGTTTCGATAGACAGGGGATACAGCCCCAGCATTTT.

In this sample, this clonotype turned up many times. This rearrangement joins TRBV19 to TRBJ2-7, with no clear D. CDR1 and CDR2 (germline): LNHDA, SQIVND (reference sequence). This CDR3 contains 13 residues. V was trimmed by 1 base and J by 6 bases, leaving 10 bases between them. CDR3 in amino acids: CASSIAEKLEQYF. In DNA, the CDR3 is TGTGCCAGTAGTATAGCTGAGAAGCTCGAGCAGTACTTC.

The chain links TRBV6-5 to TRBJ2-4; 9 bases line up with TRBD2. Germline V CDR1 and CDR2: MNHEY, SVGAGI. The CDR3 extends over 15 amino acids. Germline trimming cut 2 bases from V and 8 bases from J; bases unmatched to any gene: 7. CDR3 residues: CASSYGGGAGDIQYF. The CDR3 nucleotides are TGTGCCAGCAGTTACGGCGGGGGGGCCGGGGACATTCAGTACTTC.

Concerning this clonotype itself: This clone may be a read error of a much larger clone one base away. This chain links TRBV7-2 with TRBJ2-3; 7 bases fit TRBD1. The junction had 6 bases not matched to a gene; V was cut back by 5 bases and J by 4 bases. The CDR3 extends over 14 amino acids. CDR1 is SGHTA and CDR2 is FQGNSA in the germline V gene. This CDR3 is CASSATQGADTQYF. As DNA, the CDR3 is TGTGCCAGCAGCGCAACGCAGGGGGCAGATACGCAGTATTTT.

A few counts support this clonotype. The CDR3 DNA reads TGTGCCAGCAGCCCGTTGCCGGGACGGGTTTCCTACGAGCAGTACTTC. Protein: CASSPLPGRVSYEQYF. This rearrangement joins TRBV7-9 to TRBJ2-7; D may correspond to TRBD1 or TRBD2 (5 bases each). Germline loops: CDR1 SEHNR, CDR2 FQNEAQ (reference sequence). With 5 bases removed from V and 1 base from J, the gap between germline ends came to 18 bases. The CDR3 covers 16 residues.

This clonotype turned up a few times. The chain carries TRBV27 and TRBJ2-1, with 10 bases fitting TRBD1. The CDR3 spans 14 residues. Trimming took 5 bases from V and 4 from J; bases not matched to a gene: 2. Germline CDR1 reads MNHEY; CDR2 reads SMNVEV (reference sequence). CDR3 in amino acids: CASSPGQGYNEQFF. The CDR3 region has the DNA TGTGCCAGCAGTCCGGGACAGGGGTACAATGAGCAGTTCTTC.

This clonotype was picked up many times. This rearrangement joins TRBV6-2 or TRBV6-3 to TRBJ1-1; the match to TRBD1 covers 8 bases. V shed 4 bases and J 3 bases; nucleotides not matched to a gene: 10. In germline, CDR1 is MNHEY, CDR2 SVGEGT. This CDR3 comprises 16 residues. The CDR3 nucleotides read TGTGCCAGCAGTTCGTACAGGGGGATGGTCGACACTGAAGCTTTCTTT. It is translated as CASSSYRGMVDTEAFF.

Of note for this clonotype: Since a much larger clone is just one base distant, this may be a read error. In this CDR3 the conserved last residue, phenylalanine or tryptophan, is missing, so a read error is likely. This chain links TRBV7-2 with TRBJ2-7, with D unresolved. This CDR3 contains 12 residues. Looked up from germline, CDR1 is SGHTA and CDR2 is FQGNSA. V lost 2 bases and J lost 3, with 5 bases in between. CDR3 nucleotide sequence: TGTGCCAGCAGCTTAACCAGCTACGAGCAGTACCTC. This gives the protein CASSLTSYEQYL.

The chain combines TRBV6-2 or TRBV6-3 with TRBJ2-7; D is possibly TRBD1 (7 bases). The V and J ends lost 6 bases and 3 bases respectively, with 18 bases between them. The CDR3 covers 15 residues. CDR1 and CDR2 from the germline V gene are MNHEY and SVGEGT. CDR3 in DNA: TGTGCCAGCAGCTCGCGGGACAGAAATTACTACGAGCAGTACTTC. Translating it yields CASSSRDRNYYEQYF.

With regard to this clonotype: One junction end does not reproduce the germline sequence, and a read error may be involved. The V call is TRBV27, the J call TRBJ1-4; 10 bases align to TRBD1. Germline CDR1 and CDR2: MNHEY and SMNVEV (reference sequence). There are 15 residues in the CDR3. The CDR3 coding sequence is TGTGCCATCAGTTTTTTAGGGACAGGGGATGAAAAACTGTTTTTT. This translates into CAISFLGTGDEKLFF.

This CDR3 reads CASNSGPGMNTEAFF. CDR3 DNA: TGTGCCAGCAACTCCGGGCCGGGGATGAACACTGAAGCTTTCTTT. V is TRBV27 and J is TRBJ1-1; D is unresolved. The germline V and J ends were trimmed by 7 bases and 0 bases, with 15 bases remaining between them. Per the germline V gene, CDR1 is MNHEY and CDR2 is SMNVEV (reference sequence). This CDR3 has 15 amino acids.

This clonotype was found many times. CDR3 loop: CASSSGLRYQVFF. The DNA of the CDR3 is TGTGCCAGCAGTTCCGGACTTCGTTACCAAGTTTTCTTT. V is TRBV7-9 and J is TRBJ1-1; unclear D gene. Trimming removed 6 bases from V and 13 bases from J, with 21 bases in between. The CDR3 extends over 13 amino acids. Germline CDR1 and CDR2: SEHNR and FQNEAQ (reference sequence).

This clonotype was seen at least ten times. The chain links TRBV5-1 to TRBJ2-3, with D unclear. The germline V and J ends were trimmed by 0 bases and 2 bases, with 4 bases remaining between them. This CDR3 is built from 13 residues. CDR1 is SGHRS, CDR2 YFSETQ, per germline. The CDR3 sequence: CASSLENTDTQYF. The CDR3 DNA reads TGCGCCAGCAGCTTGGAAAACACAGATACGCAGTATTTT.

This clonotype was found many times. This chain links TRBV5-1 with TRBJ2-3; 8 bases are shared with TRBD2. J lost 4 bases, V lost 0 bases, and 7 bases had no gene match. Germline lookup yields CDR1 SGHRS and CDR2 YFSETQ. The CDR3 loop spans 16 amino acids. The CDR3, as DNA: TGCGCCAGCAGCTTGGTTCCAGCGGGGGAAGCAGATACGCAGTATTTT. Protein product: CASSLVPAGEADTQYF.

The rearrangement joins TRBV10-2 to TRBJ1-1; D gene ambiguous. Trimming removed 6 bases from V and 3 bases from J, with 8 bases in between. The CDR3 extends over 12 amino acids. The V gene's germline CDR1 is WSHSY and CDR2 SAAADI. The CDR3 DNA sequence: TGCGCCAGCAGGTGGGATTACACTGAAGCTTTCTTT. This gives the protein CASRWDYTEAFF.